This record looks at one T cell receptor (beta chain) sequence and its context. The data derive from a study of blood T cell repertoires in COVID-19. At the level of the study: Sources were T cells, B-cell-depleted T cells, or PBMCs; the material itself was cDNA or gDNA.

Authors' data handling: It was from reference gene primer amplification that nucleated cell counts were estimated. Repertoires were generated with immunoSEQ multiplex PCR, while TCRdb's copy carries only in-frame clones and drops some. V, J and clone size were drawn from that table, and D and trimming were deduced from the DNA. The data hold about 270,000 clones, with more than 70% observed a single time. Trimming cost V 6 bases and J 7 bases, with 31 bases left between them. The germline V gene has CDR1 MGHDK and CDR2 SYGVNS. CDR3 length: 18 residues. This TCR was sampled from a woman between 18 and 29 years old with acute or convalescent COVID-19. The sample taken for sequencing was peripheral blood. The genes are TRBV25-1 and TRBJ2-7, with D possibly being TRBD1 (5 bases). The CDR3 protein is CASSPPPIGQGFSQEQYF. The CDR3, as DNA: TGTGCCAGCAGCCCGCCCCCCATAGGCCAGGGCTTCTCGCAGGAGCAGTACTTC.